This T cell receptor beta chain was observed in a study of blood T cells in healthy people across ages (dated by TCRdb to between 2014 and 2017). Notes on the research overall: In model experiments, template switching captured roughly one uniquely barcoded TCR beta cDNA molecule for every two T cells. The study measured age-related changes in TCR beta repertoire diversity using deep sequencing normalized with unique cDNA molecular identifiers. Four age groups were formed from the donors: young (average roughly 15 years), middle-aged (less than 40), aged (under 70) and long-lived (more than 75). Donors of different ages were randomly distributed across sequencing lanes to avoid experimental bias. For two donors (one aged 18 to 29 and one aged 80 or older), the study analyzed two additional independent replicas of 1 million unique cDNA reads from the same blood draw.

The study at large found these results: Conclusive comparison of naive and antigen-experienced compartments was prevented by the profiling of bulk unsorted PBMCs. Total diversity estimates from one million sequenced T cells were considered lower bounds and underestimates. Because donor CMV infection status was unknown, age-related changes in expanded clonotypes were potentially confounded. Compared with the aged group, the long-lived group had more naive CD4+ T cells, fewer expanded clones and increased TCR diversity, a pattern suggesting age selection. As age increased, observed TCR beta diversity per million T cells dropped in a roughly linear way, and a significant reduction was already evident by age around 41. Observed TCR beta diversity correlated strongly with the percentage of naive T cells measured by flow cytometry.

For this clonotype: The specificity of this receptor is unknown. No base quality information exists; no much larger clone differs at one position.

Per the germline V gene, SGHTA is the CDR1 and FQGNSA is the CDR2. V loses 1 base of germline sequence and J loses 2 bases, and the interval between the two ends is 13 bases. The CDR3 runs 16 residues from the cysteine to the phenylalanine. Kept here is only the CDR3 DNA, which spans 48 bases and is read in frame from base 1. The donors were roughly 39 Caucasian individuals from Russia, aged 6 to 90 years, who were systemically healthy. Ten milliliters of peripheral blood were collected from each donor into EDTA-treated Vacutainer tubes. Ficoll-Paque density-gradient centrifugation was used to isolate PBMCs, with at least 7 million obtained per sample. Total RNA, at least 5 micrograms per sample, was extracted from PBMCs with Trizol reagent. The percentages of naive CD45RAhigh/CD27high T cells were determined by flow cytometry on a PBMC aliquot from every donor. Library preparation used 5' RACE. Sequencer: Illumina HiSeq 2500. A second about 7 to 11 cycle PCR used a sample-barcoded 5' primer and a J-beta primer mix. A template-switch 5' adaptor carrying 12 random nucleotides introduced a unique molecular identifier onto each TCR beta cDNA molecule. Each sample yielded at least 2.5 million CDR3-containing paired-end reads. First-strand cDNA synthesis was performed from all RNA using the Mint cDNA synthesis kit, with priming by a TRBC-specific oligonucleotide. Following uracil-DNA glycosylase treatment, a first 18-cycle PCR with universal primers M1SS and BC2_uni_R was performed on all cDNA. As for the original processing: Each sample was normalized by randomly selecting 1 million high-quality reads, each carrying a distinct molecular identifier. Instead of being binned into consensus sequences, reads with shared molecular identifiers were discarded. MiTCR, set to a Q25 quality threshold and the strictest error-elimination algorithm, was used for CDR3 identification, clonotype clustering and error correction. A nonparametric unseen species model with Euler transformation was used to estimate a lower bound on total TCR beta diversity. The public reads were quality trimmed at Q25 with fastp and then assembled into clones with MiXCR by TCRdb, keeping productive beta chains. Every entry covers one CDR3 protein and lists the most common genes and DNA from its rows. V and J calls and clone size were set by TCRdb, not the authors. The sample table lists about 1.4 million distinct CDR3 sequences, 59% of them with a count of one. The ten largest make up 6.5% to 8.5% of the sample.

Source material: blood. The sequence links TRBV7-2 to TRBJ2-3; possibly the D gene is TRBD2, per 5 matching bases. The clonotype originates from a young man in good health. The nucleotide sequence is given as TGTGCCAGCAGCTTAGTCGCAGGACTGAACACAGATACGCAGTATTTT. Translated, this is CASSLVAGLNTDTQYF.